The sequence of this TCR beta chain was determined in a study of cytomegalovirus exposure and HLA in healthy donors. On the study more broadly: Of some 360 genotyped donors, about 81% clustered with self-reported Caucasian donors. The study's findings and limits: As a later analysis showed, a missense DCLRE1C variant was linked to trimming of TCR beta V- and J-genes.

Primers for the PCR totalled 60 Vbeta and 13 Jbeta. Sequencing used immunoSEQ multiplex PCR; TCRdb keeps in-frame clones, though not all of them. The data show 110,000 to 150,000 clones, with 60% to 75% seen just once and around 7% held by the top ten. As regards this clone: Its matching antigen is unknown.

Healthy bone marrow donors made up the donors. V was shortened by 6 bases and J by 2 bases, with 11 bases between the two germline ends. CDR1 is MDHEN, CDR2 SYDVKM, per germline. The CDR3 runs 13 residues. The receptor was derived from a man aged 25-45 years in good health and CMV-seronegative. The specimen was PBMCs. V is TRBV28 and J is TRBJ2-7; possibly TRBD1 for D (6 bases). DNA of the CDR3: TGTGCCAGCAGCTGGGACAAAGCCTACGAGCAGTACTTC. Amino acid sequence: CASSWDKAYEQYF.